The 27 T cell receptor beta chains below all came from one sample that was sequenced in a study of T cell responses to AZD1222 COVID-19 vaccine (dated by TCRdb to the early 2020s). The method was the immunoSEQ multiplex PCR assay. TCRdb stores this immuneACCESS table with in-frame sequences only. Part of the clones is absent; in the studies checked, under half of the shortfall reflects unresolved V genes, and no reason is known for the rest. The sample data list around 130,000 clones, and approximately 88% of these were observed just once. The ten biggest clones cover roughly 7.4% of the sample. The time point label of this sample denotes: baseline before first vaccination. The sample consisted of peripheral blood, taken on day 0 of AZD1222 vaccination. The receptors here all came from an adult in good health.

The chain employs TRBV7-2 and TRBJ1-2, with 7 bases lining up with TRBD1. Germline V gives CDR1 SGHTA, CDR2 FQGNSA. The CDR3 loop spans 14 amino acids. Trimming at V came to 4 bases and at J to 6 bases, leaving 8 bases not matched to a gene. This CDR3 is CASSSSDRVNGYTF. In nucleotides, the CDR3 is TGTGCCAGCAGCTCGAGTGACAGGGTCAATGGCTACACCTTC.

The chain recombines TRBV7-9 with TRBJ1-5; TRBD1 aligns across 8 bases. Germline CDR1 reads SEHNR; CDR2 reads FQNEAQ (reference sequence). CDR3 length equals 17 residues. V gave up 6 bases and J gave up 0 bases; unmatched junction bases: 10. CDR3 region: CASSRQGAGYSNQPQHF. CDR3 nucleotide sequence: TGTGCCAGCAGTAGGCAGGGGGCCGGTTATAGCAATCAGCCCCAGCATTTT. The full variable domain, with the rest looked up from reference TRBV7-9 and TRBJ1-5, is DTGVSQNPRHKITKRGQNVTFRCDPISEHNRLYWYRQTLGQGPEFLTYFQNEAQLEKSRLLSDRFSAERPKGSFSTLEIQRTEQGDSAMYLCASSRQGAGYSNQPQHFGDGTRLSIL.

The CDR3, as DNA: TGTGCCAGCAGTCCCGGGCTGGGGAGTAGGGCAGAGACCCAGTACTTC. Encoded protein: CASSPGLGSRAETQYF. The chain couples TRBV27 to TRBJ2-5; D is possibly TRBD2 (5 bases). V lost 5 bases to trimming and J lost 4 bases, with 20 bases between them. This CDR3 spans 16 amino acids. Per germline, CDR1 MNHEY and CDR2 SMNVEV (reference sequence).

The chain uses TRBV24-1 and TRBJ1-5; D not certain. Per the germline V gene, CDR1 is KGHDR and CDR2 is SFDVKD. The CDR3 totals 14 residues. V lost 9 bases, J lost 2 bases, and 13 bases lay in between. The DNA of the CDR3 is TGTGCCACCTCGAGGGATCGGGGCAATCAGCCCCAGCATTTT. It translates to CATSRDRGNQPQHF.

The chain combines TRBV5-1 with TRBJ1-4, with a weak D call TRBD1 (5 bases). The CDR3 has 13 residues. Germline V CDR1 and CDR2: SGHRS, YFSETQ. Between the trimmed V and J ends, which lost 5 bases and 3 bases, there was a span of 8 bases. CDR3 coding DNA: TGCGCCAGCAGTCAGGGATCTAATGAAAAACTGTTTTTT. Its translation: CASSQGSNEKLFF.

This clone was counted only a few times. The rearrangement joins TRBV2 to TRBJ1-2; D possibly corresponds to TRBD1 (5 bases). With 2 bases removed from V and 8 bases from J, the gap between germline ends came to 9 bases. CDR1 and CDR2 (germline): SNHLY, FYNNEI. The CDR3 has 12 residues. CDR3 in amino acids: CASSESTVGYTF. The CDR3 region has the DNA TGTGCCAGCAGTGAATCGACAGTCGGCTACACCTTC.

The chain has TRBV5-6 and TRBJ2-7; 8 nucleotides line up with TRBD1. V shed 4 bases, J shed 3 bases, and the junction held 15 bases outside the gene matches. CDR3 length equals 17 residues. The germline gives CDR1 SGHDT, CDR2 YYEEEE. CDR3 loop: CASSLRGGPDRGYEQYF. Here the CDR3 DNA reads TGTGCCAGCAGCCTAAGAGGGGGACCAGACAGGGGCTACGAGCAGTACTTC.

CDR3 DNA: TGTGCCCTCCCGAGGGGCCCGACGAACACCGGGGAGCTGTTTTTT. Protein product: CALPRGPTNTGELFF. The rearrangement joins TRBV10-3 to TRBJ2-2; D tentatively fits TRBD1 or TRBD2 (5 bases each). V shed 11 bases and J shed 0 bases, with 16 bases lying between them. The CDR3 covers 15 residues. The germline V gene has CDR1 ENHRY and CDR2 SYGVKD.

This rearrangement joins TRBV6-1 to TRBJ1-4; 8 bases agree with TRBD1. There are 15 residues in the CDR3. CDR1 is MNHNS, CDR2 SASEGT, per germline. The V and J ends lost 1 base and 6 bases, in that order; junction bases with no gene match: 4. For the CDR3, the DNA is TGTGCCAGCAGTGAAGGCGGCAGGGGGCATGAAAAACTGTTTTTT. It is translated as CASSEGGRGHEKLFF.

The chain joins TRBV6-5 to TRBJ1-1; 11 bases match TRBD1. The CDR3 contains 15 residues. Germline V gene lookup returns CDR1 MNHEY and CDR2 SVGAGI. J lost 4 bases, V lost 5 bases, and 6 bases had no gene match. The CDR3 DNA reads TGTGCCAGCAGTCCCAGGACAGGGGGCTTCACTGAAGCTTTCTTT. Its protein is CASSPRTGGFTEAFF.

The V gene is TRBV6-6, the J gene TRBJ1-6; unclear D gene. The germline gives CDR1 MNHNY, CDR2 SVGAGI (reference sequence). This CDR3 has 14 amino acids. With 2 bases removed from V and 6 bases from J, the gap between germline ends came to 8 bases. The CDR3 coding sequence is TGTGCCAGCAGTTACGAGGGCGGTAATTCACCCCTCCACTTT. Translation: CASSYEGGNSPLHF.

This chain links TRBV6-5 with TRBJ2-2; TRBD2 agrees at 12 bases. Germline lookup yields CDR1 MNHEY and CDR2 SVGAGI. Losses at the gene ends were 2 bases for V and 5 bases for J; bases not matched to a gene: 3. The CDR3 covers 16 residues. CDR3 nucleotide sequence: TGTGCCAGCAGTTACCCTAGCGGGGGGGCAACCGGGGAGCTGTTTTTT. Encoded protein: CASSYPSGGATGELFF.

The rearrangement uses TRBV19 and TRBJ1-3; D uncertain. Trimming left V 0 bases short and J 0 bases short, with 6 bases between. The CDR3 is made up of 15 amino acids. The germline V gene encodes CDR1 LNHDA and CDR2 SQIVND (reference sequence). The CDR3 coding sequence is TGTGCCAGTAGTATAGAGGCAGCCTCTGGAAACACCATATATTTT. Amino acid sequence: CASSIEAASGNTIYF. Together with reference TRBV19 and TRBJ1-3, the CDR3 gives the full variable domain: DGGITQSPKYLFRKEGQNVTLSCEQNLNHDAMYWYRQDPGQGLRLIYYSQIVNDFQKGDIAEGYSVSREKKESFPLTVTSAQKNPTAFYLCASSIEAASGNTIYFGEGSWLTVV.

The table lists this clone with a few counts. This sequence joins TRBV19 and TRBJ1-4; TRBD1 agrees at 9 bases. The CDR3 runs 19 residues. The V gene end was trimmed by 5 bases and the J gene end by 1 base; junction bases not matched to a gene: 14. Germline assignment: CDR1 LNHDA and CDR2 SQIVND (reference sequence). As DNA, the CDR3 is TGTGCCAGTAGTTCTAGGCCCCTCAACAGGGGGCAAACTAATGAAAAACTGTTTTTT. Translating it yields CASSSRPLNRGQTNEKLFF. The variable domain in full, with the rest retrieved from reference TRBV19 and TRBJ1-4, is DGGITQSPKYLFRKEGQNVTLSCEQNLNHDAMYWYRQDPGQGLRLIYYSQIVNDFQKGDIAEGYSVSREKKESFPLTVTSAQKNPTAFYLCASSSRPLNRGQTNEKLFFGSGTQLSVL.

The CDR3 here is CASTRQNYGYTF. Here the CDR3 DNA reads TGTGCCAGCACTCGACAGAACTATGGCTACACCTTC. V gene TRBV7-9 combines with J gene TRBJ1-2; possible D gene TRBD1, 5 bases. The CDR3 is made up of 12 amino acids. Trimming cost V 7 bases and J 2 bases, with 8 bases left between them. CDR1 is SEHNR, CDR2 FQNEAQ, per germline (reference sequence).

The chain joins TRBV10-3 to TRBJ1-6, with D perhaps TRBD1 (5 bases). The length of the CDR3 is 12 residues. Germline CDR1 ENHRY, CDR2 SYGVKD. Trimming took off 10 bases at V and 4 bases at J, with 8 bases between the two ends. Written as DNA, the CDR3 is TGTGCCACCAGGGATTATAATTCACCCCTCCACTTT. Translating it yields CATRDYNSPLHF.

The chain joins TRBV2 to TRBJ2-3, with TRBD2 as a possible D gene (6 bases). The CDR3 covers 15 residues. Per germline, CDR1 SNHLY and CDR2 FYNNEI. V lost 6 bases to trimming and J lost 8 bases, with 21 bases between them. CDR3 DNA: TGTGCCAGCAGCGGGACTGGCGGGCCCTTACCTACGCAGTATTTT. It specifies CASSGTGGPLPTQYF.

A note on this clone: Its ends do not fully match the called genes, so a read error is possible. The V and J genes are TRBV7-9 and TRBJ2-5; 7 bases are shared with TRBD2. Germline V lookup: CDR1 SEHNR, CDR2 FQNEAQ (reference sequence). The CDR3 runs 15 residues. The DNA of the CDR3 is TGTGCCAGCAGTTTAGGACTAGGTGCCCAAGAGACCCAGTACTTC. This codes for CASSLGLGAQETQYF.

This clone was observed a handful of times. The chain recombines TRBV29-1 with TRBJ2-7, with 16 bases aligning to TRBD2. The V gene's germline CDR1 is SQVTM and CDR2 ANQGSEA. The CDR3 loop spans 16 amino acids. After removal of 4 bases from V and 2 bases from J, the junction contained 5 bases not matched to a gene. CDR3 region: CSVAGLAGGPTYEQYF. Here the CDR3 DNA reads TGCAGCGTTGCGGGACTAGCGGGGGGGCCTACCTACGAGCAGTACTTC.

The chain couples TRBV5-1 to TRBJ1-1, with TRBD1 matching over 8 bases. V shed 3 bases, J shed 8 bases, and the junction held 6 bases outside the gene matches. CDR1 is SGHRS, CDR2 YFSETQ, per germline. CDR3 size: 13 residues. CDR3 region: CASSSGQDEEAFF. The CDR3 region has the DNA TGCGCCAGCAGCTCGGGACAGGACGAAGAAGCTTTCTTT.

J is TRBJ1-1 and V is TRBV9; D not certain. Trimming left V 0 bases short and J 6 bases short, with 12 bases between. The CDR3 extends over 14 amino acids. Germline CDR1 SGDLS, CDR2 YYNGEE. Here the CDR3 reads CASSVVTTPAEAFF. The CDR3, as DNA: TGTGCCAGCAGCGTAGTAACGACCCCCGCTGAAGCTTTCTTT.

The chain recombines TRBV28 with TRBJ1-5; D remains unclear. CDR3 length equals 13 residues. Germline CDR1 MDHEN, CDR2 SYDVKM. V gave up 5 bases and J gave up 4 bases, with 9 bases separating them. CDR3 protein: CASSRPINQPQHF. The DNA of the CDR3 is TGTGCCAGCAGTCGTCCGATTAATCAGCCCCAGCATTTT.

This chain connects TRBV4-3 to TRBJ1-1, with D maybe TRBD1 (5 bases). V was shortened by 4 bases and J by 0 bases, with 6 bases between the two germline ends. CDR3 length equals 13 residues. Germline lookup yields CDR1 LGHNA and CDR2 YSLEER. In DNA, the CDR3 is TGCGCCAGCAGCCGGACAATGAACACTGAAGCTTTCTTT. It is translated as CASSRTMNTEAFF.

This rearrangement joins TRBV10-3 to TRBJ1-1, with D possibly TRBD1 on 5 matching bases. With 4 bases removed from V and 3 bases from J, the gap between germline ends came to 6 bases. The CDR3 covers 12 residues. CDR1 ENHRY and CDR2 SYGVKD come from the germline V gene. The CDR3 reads CAISARDTEAFF. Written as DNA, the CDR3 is TGTGCCATCAGTGCCAGGGACACTGAAGCTTTCTTT.

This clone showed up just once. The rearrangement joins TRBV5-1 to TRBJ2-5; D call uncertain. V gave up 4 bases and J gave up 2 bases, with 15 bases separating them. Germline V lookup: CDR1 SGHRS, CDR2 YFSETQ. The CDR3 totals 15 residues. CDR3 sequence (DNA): TGCGCCAGCAGCATCAGTAGCCCTCGGCAAGAGACCCAGTACTTC. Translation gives CASSISSPRQETQYF.

The CDR3 sequence is CASIGSRTNNEQFF. The CDR3 DNA sequence: TGTGCCAGCATCGGCTCTCGTACGAACAATGAGCAGTTCTTC. The chain recombines TRBV2 with TRBJ2-1, with D uncertain. From germline, CDR1 is SNHLY and CDR2 FYNNEI. Deletions cut 7 bases from V and 5 bases from J, with 15 bases between. The CDR3 runs 14 residues. Full variable domain (outside the CDR3, taken from reference TRBV2 and TRBJ2-1): EPEVTQTPSHQVTQMGQEVILRCVPISNHLYFYWYRQILGQKVEFLVSFYNNEISEKSEIFDDQFSVERPDGSNFTLKIRSTKLEDSAMYFCASIGSRTNNEQFFGPGTRLTVL.

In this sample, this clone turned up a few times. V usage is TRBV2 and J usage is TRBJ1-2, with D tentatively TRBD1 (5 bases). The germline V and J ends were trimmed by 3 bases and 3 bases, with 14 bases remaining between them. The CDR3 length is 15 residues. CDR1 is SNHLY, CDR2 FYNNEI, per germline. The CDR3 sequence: CASSDSLGVDYGYTF. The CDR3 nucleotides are TGTGCCAGCAGTGATTCCCTAGGGGTGGACTATGGCTACACCTTC.